Listed here are 29 T cell receptor beta chains from one sample, sequenced in a study of molecular identifiers for immune sequencing clone quantification. One entry per CDR3 protein, called by TCRdb with MiXCR from the PCR reads. In the table there are approximately 670,000 distinct CDR3 sequences, about 20% of which are singletons. Material: naive CD8+ T cells from blood, with Jurkat cell RNA spiked in. Subset here: FACS-sorted CD8+CD4-CCR7+CD45RA+ naive T cells. These receptors were collected from a human donor in good health. Some libraries in this study had Jurkat cell RNA spiked in.

This clonotype was counted between two and nine times. The CDR3 protein is CASSPAGTPTSGQYF. Written as DNA, the CDR3 is TGTGCCAGCTCCCCGGCCGGGACTCCTACGAGTGGGCAGTACTTC. The chain is built from TRBV19 and TRBJ2-7; TRBD2 might be the D (6 bases). This CDR3 region has 15 residues. Germline V lookup: CDR1 LNHDA, CDR2 SQIVND (reference sequence). The V and J ends lost 9 bases and 9 bases respectively, with 27 bases between them.

Ten or more counts support this clonotype. The J gene is TRBJ2-1, the V gene TRBV6-5; D is perhaps TRBD1 (6 bases). Germline CDR1 reads MNHEY; CDR2 reads SVGAGI. V lost 5 bases, J lost 6 bases, and 11 bases lay in between. This CDR3 is 13 amino acids long. The CDR3 coding sequence is TGTGCCAGCAGTACGCAGGGGAGCAATGAGCAGTTCTTC. This sequence encodes CASSTQGSNEQFF.

This clonotype was seen ten or more times. J is TRBJ2-7 and V is TRBV7-6; TRBD2 matches at 9 bases. Germline trimming cut 4 bases from V and 0 bases from J; bases unmatched to any gene: 7. The CDR3 totals 16 residues. Germline CDR1 SGHVS, CDR2 FNYEAQ. CDR3 in DNA: TGTGCCAGCAGCTCTCCCCCTAGCGGGACCTCCTACGAGCAGTACTTC. It encodes CASSSPPSGTSYEQYF.

A remark on this clonotype: This may come from a read error, since a much larger clone is one base off. The V gene is TRBV13, the J gene TRBJ2-5, with no clear D. The V end lost 3 bases, the J end lost 3 bases, and 8 bases lay between the germline ends. CDR3 length: 13 residues. Germline loops: CDR1 PRHDT, CDR2 FYEKMQ (reference sequence). CDR3 region: CASSFGIEETQYF. DNA of the CDR3: TGTGCCAGCAGCTTTGGGATAGAAGAGACCCAGTACTTC.

On this clonotype: Sequence at one end of the junction differs from germline and may be a read error. This chain links TRBV7-9 with TRBJ2-3, with TRBD1 matching 9 bases. CDR1 is SEHNR, CDR2 FQNEAQ, per germline (reference sequence). CDR3 size: 19 residues. The CDR3 loop reads CASGLPLGGQGKGPDTQYF. The CDR3 region has the DNA TGTGCCAGCGGCTTGCCCCTCGGGGGACAGGGAAAAGGACCAGATACGCAGTATTTT.

This clonotype was observed a few times. The V gene is TRBV10-1, the J gene TRBJ2-1, with unresolved D. Germline-derived CDR1 and CDR2 are WNHNN and SYGVQD (reference sequence). The CDR3 totals 12 residues. V shed 0 bases and J shed 8 bases, with 5 bases lying between them. The CDR3 sequence: CASSESGYEQFF. In DNA form, the CDR3 reads TGCGCCAGCAGTGAGTCCGGGTATGAGCAGTTCTTC.

In this sample, this clonotype turned up many times. V is TRBV2 and J is TRBJ1-3, with D maybe TRBD1 (5 bases). This CDR3 spans 15 amino acids. The germline CDR1 and CDR2 sequences are SNHLY and FYNNEI. Trimming left V 6 bases short and J 0 bases short, with 12 bases between. The CDR3, as DNA: TGTGCCAGCAGCCCGGGGGAGAGCTCTGGAAACACCATATATTTT. Residues: CASSPGESSGNTIYF.

This clonotype was recorded at least ten times. The V gene is TRBV14, the J gene TRBJ2-2; D may be TRBD1 (6 bases). The CDR3 runs to 14 residues. V was clipped by 2 bases and J by 5 bases, with 9 bases between them. The germline V gene has CDR1 SGHDN and CDR2 FVKESK. This CDR3 is CASSQFQGTGELFF. Here the CDR3 DNA reads TGTGCCAGCAGCCAATTTCAGGGGACCGGGGAGCTGTTTTTT.

This clonotype was counted a few times. J is TRBJ2-3 and V is TRBV27; D gene uncertain. The length of the CDR3 is 13 residues. V lost 1 base and J lost 4, with 6 bases in between. Germline CDR1 is MNHEY and CDR2 is SMNVEV (reference sequence). DNA of the CDR3: TGTGCCAGCAGTTTATTTGTGTCAGATACGCAGTATTTT. It translates to CASSLFVSDTQYF.

As regards this clonotype: It may be a read error: a sequence one base away is much more abundant. V is TRBV24-1 and J is TRBJ2-3, with D perhaps matching TRBD1 or TRBD2 (6 bases each). Trimming took 5 bases from V and 8 from J, leaving 22 bases between them. Germline assignment: CDR1 KGHDR and CDR2 SFDVKD. This CDR3 is built from 16 residues. The CDR3 spells CATSARQEGIGVTQYF. The DNA for the CDR3 is TGTGCCACCAGTGCCCGACAGGAGGGGATTGGGGTTACGCAGTATTTT.

This clonotype was counted only a few times. This chain links TRBV30 with TRBJ1-1; a weak D match, TRBD1 (5 bases). Trimming took 2 bases from V and 3 from J, leaving 10 bases between them. Looked up from germline, CDR1 is GTSNPN and CDR2 is SVGIG (reference sequence). The CDR3 extends over 13 amino acids. The CDR3 spells CAWSPGGDTEAFF. Written as DNA, the CDR3 is TGTGCCTGGAGTCCCGGGGGGGACACTGAAGCTTTCTTT.

This clonotype was counted many times. This CDR3 reads CAISDSPNQPQHF. The DNA of the CDR3 is TGTGCCATCAGTGACAGCCCAAATCAGCCCCAGCATTTT. The genes are TRBV10-3 and TRBJ1-5; unclear D gene. The V and J ends lost 3 bases and 4 bases respectively, with 7 bases between them. The CDR3 length is 13 residues. Germline CDR1 is ENHRY and CDR2 is SYGVKD.

In regard to this clonotype: Likely a read error: the CDR3 ends without its conserved phenylalanine or tryptophan. V gene TRBV12-3 or TRBV12-4 combines with J gene TRBJ1-2; 7 bases align to TRBD1. This CDR3 spans 13 amino acids. V dropped 3 bases and J dropped 7; count of bases not matched to a gene: 5. CDR3 in DNA: TGTGCCAGCAGTTTCGGGACAGCCTGTGGCTACACCCTC. The encoded protein is CASSFGTACGYTL.

As regards this clonotype: A much larger clonotype is one base distant, so this may be a read error. DNA of the CDR3: TGCGGTGCTAGATCTGGGCCCGGAAACACCATATATTTT. It codes for CGARSGPGNTIYF. This chain uses TRBV20-1 with TRBJ1-3; D is unclear. Germline assignment: CDR1 DFQATT and CDR2 SNEGSKA (reference sequence). This CDR3 region has 13 residues.

The V gene is TRBV12-3 or TRBV12-4, the J gene TRBJ2-7; the D gene is possibly TRBD2 (6 bases). V was trimmed by 3 bases and J by 6 bases, leaving 12 bases between them. This CDR3 has 13 amino acids. The CDR3 bases are TGTGCCAGCAGTTTTGGAGGGATTGGCGAGCAGTACTTC. This sequence encodes CASSFGGIGEQYF.

This clonotype was detected many times. The rearrangement links TRBV6-2 or TRBV6-3 to TRBJ2-7; weak D call: TRBD2 (5 bases). Germline V gene sequence: CDR1 MNHEY, CDR2 SVGEGT. This CDR3 contains 13 residues. V was cut by 6 bases and J by 2 bases, with 11 bases left in between. CDR3 residues: CASSPDFPYEQYF. CDR3 coding DNA: TGTGCCAGCAGCCCGGACTTTCCCTACGAGCAGTACTTC.

Many counts were recorded for this clonotype. The chain carries TRBV14 and TRBJ2-3, with unresolved D. Looked up from germline, CDR1 is SGHDN and CDR2 is FVKESK. The V gene lost 4 bases and the J gene lost 2 bases, with 16 bases spanning the gap. The CDR3 consists of 16 residues. CDR3 region: CASSLPRSANTDTQYF. Written as DNA, the CDR3 is TGTGCCAGCAGCCTCCCAAGAAGCGCAAACACAGATACGCAGTATTTT.

A few counts support this clonotype. CDR3 in amino acids: CSARDRAEVSYEQYF. DNA for the CDR3: TGCAGTGCTAGAGATAGGGCGGAGGTCTCCTACGAGCAGTACTTC. The chain uses TRBV20-1 and TRBJ2-7; TRBD2 might be the D (5 bases). In germline, CDR1 is DFQATT, CDR2 SNEGSKA (reference sequence). The CDR3 consists of 15 residues. V dropped 0 bases and J dropped 0 bases, with 12 bases sitting between them.

V gene TRBV30 combines with J gene TRBJ1-1, with 10 bases identical to TRBD1. Germline CDR1 is GTSNPN and CDR2 is SVGIG (reference sequence). The CDR3 is 18 residues long. V dropped 2 bases and J dropped 2; count of bases not matched to a gene: 14. CDR3 in DNA: TGTGCCTGGAGTTTCAGACAGGGGGCTGTTTTTATAAACACTGAAGCTTTCTTT. This sequence encodes CAWSFRQGAVFINTEAFF.

Concerning this clonotype itself: A read error is possible here, since a much larger clone lies one base away. The chain employs TRBV24-1 and TRBJ2-1, with TRBD2 identical over 8 bases. This CDR3 region has 15 residues. Germline CDR1 is KGHDR and CDR2 is SFDVKD. V lost 5 bases to trimming and J lost 11 bases; unmatched junction nucleotides: 13. CDR3 bases: TGTGCCACCAGTGCGGGGGGGCACTCAGGTAATAAGCAGTTCTTC. It specifies CATSAGGHSGNKQFF.

This clonotype has ten or more counts. The chain joins TRBV7-8 to TRBJ2-3, with 7 nucleotides matching TRBD2. Germline lookup yields CDR1 SGHVS and CDR2 FQNEAQ. The V gene end was trimmed by 2 bases and the J gene end by 5 bases; junction bases not matched to a gene: 7. The CDR3 length is 15 residues. In DNA, the CDR3 is TGTGCCAGCAGCTTATTTCTCACTAGCGAAGATACGCAGTATTTT. This translates into CASSLFLTSEDTQYF.

The gene calls are TRBV20-1 and TRBJ2-3; 8 bases align to TRBD2. This CDR3 contains 17 residues. The trim removed 0 bases at V and 1 base at J, leaving 9 bases unmatched. The germline gives CDR1 DFQATT, CDR2 SNEGSKA (reference sequence). CDR3 protein: CSARDRGGGLCTDTQYF. As DNA, the CDR3 is TGCAGTGCTAGAGATCGGGGGGGGGGGCTTTGCACAGATACGCAGTATTTT.

The genes are TRBV10-3 and TRBJ2-1, with 8 bases aligning to TRBD1. Trimming cost V 3 bases and J 9 bases; bases outside gene matches: 13. This CDR3 spans 16 amino acids. Germline loops: CDR1 ENHRY, CDR2 SYGVKD. CDR3 region: CAISENQGANLGEQFF. For the CDR3, the DNA is TGTGCCATCAGTGAAAACCAGGGGGCGAATTTAGGTGAGCAGTTCTTC.

In its sample, this clonotype was seen many times. CDR3 nucleotide sequence: TGTGCCAGCAGTGAAAATTTCCTAGCGGGGGCGACCAATGAGCAGTTCTTC. This codes for CASSENFLAGATNEQFF. The chain is built from TRBV2 and TRBJ2-1, with 10 bases that match TRBD2. The CDR3 spans 17 residues. The V gene's germline CDR1 is SNHLY and CDR2 FYNNEI. V was pared by 2 bases and J by 6 bases, with 10 bases of the junction left unmatched.

This clonotype was recorded many times. This chain joins TRBV27 and TRBJ1-6; 10 bases map to TRBD1. The trim removed 1 base at V and 5 bases at J, leaving 5 bases unmatched. Germline V gene lookup returns CDR1 MNHEY and CDR2 SMNVEV (reference sequence). The CDR3 runs 17 residues. This CDR3 reads CASSLLGQGNHNSPLHF. CDR3 DNA sequence: TGTGCCAGCAGTTTATTGGGACAGGGGAATCATAATTCACCCCTCCACTTT.

This clonotype was seen a handful of times. This sequence joins TRBV5-4 and TRBJ2-7, with 12 bases that match TRBD2. Per germline, CDR1 SGHNT and CDR2 YYREEE (reference sequence). The length of the CDR3 is 18 residues. V lost 4 bases and J lost 5; bases outside the gene matches: 16. CDR3 amino acids: CASSVQPSGRALYDEQYF. In DNA, the CDR3 is TGTGCCAGCAGCGTTCAACCTAGCGGGAGGGCCCTGTATGACGAGCAGTACTTC. The full variable domain, with the rest looked up from reference TRBV5-4 and TRBJ2-7, is ETGVTQSPTHLIKTRGQQVTLRCSSQSGHNTVSWYQQALGQGPQFIFQYYREEENGRGNFPPRFSGLQFPNYSSELNVNALELDDSALYLCASSVQPSGRALYDEQYFGPGTRLTVT.

J is TRBJ2-5 and V is TRBV6-2 or TRBV6-3; D gene unclear. This CDR3 spans 13 amino acids. The V gene's germline CDR1 is MNHEY and CDR2 SVGEGT. The V gene lost 7 bases and the J gene lost 5 bases, with 14 bases spanning the gap. CDR3 nucleotide sequence: TGTGCCAGCATGGTAGGATATTGGGAGACCCAGTACTTC. Translated, it gives CASMVGYWETQYF.

This clonotype was detected many times. The rearrangement uses TRBV12-3 or TRBV12-4 and TRBJ2-2; D is ambiguous. Between the trimmed V and J ends, which lost 6 bases and 1 base, there was a span of 9 bases. The CDR3 contains 14 residues. This CDR3 reads CASRAPMNTGELFF. DNA of the CDR3: TGTGCCAGCAGGGCACCAATGAACACCGGGGAGCTGTTTTTT.

This clonotype was detected many times. J is TRBJ1-4 and V is TRBV12-3 or TRBV12-4; tentative D call: TRBD1 (5 bases). CDR3 length: 17 residues. V lost 2 bases, J lost 5 bases, and 18 bases lay in between. In DNA, the CDR3 is TGTGCCAGCAGTTTAAGGGACCGGATCGGGTCGAATGAAAAACTGTTTTTT. It specifies CASSLRDRIGSNEKLFF.